Presented here are 25 T cell receptor beta chains from one specimen sequenced in a study of radiotherapy plus CTLA-4 blockade in lung cancer. Assay: immunoSEQ multiplex PCR; the TCRdb copy retains only in-frame clones and omits some. The table includes some 80,000 clones, 60% to 85% detected once. The sequencing used peripheral blood, collected from a patient treated with radiotherapy plus ipilimumab. The receptors originated from a human donor with non-small cell lung cancer whose response to radiotherapy plus ipilimumab could not be evaluated. Some clones in this sample may be carry-over from other donors' samples.

V and J are TRBV6-5 and TRBJ2-2, with D perhaps matching TRBD1 (6 bases). Germline CDR1 reads MNHEY; CDR2 reads SVGAGI. This CDR3 comprises 15 residues. V was pared by 0 bases and J by 1 base, with 6 bases between. The CDR3 sequence is CASSYSGGNTGELFF. CDR3 DNA: TGTGCCAGCAGTTACTCAGGGGGGAACACCGGGGAGCTGTTTTTT.

V is TRBV1 and J is TRBJ2-3; the D call of TRBD2 is as the table states it, not checked on the DNA. TRBV1 is a listed pseudogene. The CDR3 spans 21 residues. CDR3 in DNA: TGCACCAGCAGCCAAGATCCCTTGGAGAGCGGGGGCCTTAGAGGCACAGATACGCAGTATTTT. It yields the protein CTSSQDPLESGGLRGTDTQYF.

The chain couples TRBV19 to TRBJ2-3; no firm D call. V was trimmed by 11 bases and J by 2 bases, leaving 14 bases between them. Germline V gene lookup returns CDR1 LNHDA and CDR2 SQIVND (reference sequence). The CDR3 consists of 13 residues. The DNA of the CDR3 is TGTGCCGCCGGAGAGTTAGCCACAGATACGCAGTATTTT. It codes for CAAGELATDTQYF. Full variable domain (rest looked up from reference TRBV19 and TRBJ2-3): DGGITQSPKYLFRKEGQNVTLSCEQNLNHDAMYWYRQDPGQGLRLIYYSQIVNDFQKGDIAEGYSVSREKKESFPLTVTSAQKNPTAFYLCAAGELATDTQYFGPGTRLTVL.

This clone was seen only once. V and J are TRBV11-2 and TRBJ1-3; 7 bases align to TRBD1. Trimming removed 1 base from V and 2 bases from J; junction bases left unmatched: 11. Germline V CDR1 and CDR2: SGHAT, FQNNGV. The CDR3 loop spans 18 amino acids. The CDR3 is CASSLVTGRGRAGNTIYF. In DNA, the CDR3 is TGTGCCAGCAGCTTAGTGACAGGGCGAGGAAGGGCTGGAAACACCATATATTTT.

The gene calls are TRBV4-3 and TRBJ1-2, with TRBD1 as a possible D gene (6 bases). From germline, CDR1 is LGHNA and CDR2 YSLEER. This CDR3 contains 16 residues. V was cut by 4 bases and J by 8 bases, with 23 bases left in between. This CDR3 is CASSPDAGASGLGYTF. DNA for the CDR3: TGCGCCAGCAGCCCCGACGCGGGGGCCTCGGGGTTGGGCTACACCTTC.

J is TRBJ2-1 and V is TRBV5-6; possible D gene TRBD1, 6 bases. Trimming shortened V by 2 bases and J by 7 bases, and 7 bases separated the two germline ends. The length of the CDR3 is 12 residues. In germline, CDR1 is SGHDT, CDR2 YYEEEE. The CDR3 region is CASSLQGNEQFF. CDR3 nucleotides: TGTGCCAGCAGCTTACAGGGAAATGAGCAGTTCTTC.

The gene calls are TRBV7-7 and TRBJ2-5; D perhaps matches TRBD2 (6 bases). This CDR3 is built from 11 residues. Germline CDR1 SSHAT, CDR2 FNYEAQ (reference sequence). CDR3 sequence (DNA): TGTGCTAGCGGCCGGAGGGGGACCCAGTACTTC. Residues: CASGRRGTQYF.

The genes are TRBV5-6 and TRBJ1-2, with no clear D. Germline lookup yields CDR1 SGHDT and CDR2 YYEEEE. V lost 0 bases, J lost 3 bases, and 18 bases lay in between. CDR3 size: 17 residues. The CDR3 bases are TGTGCCAGCAGCTTGGAGTCGGTGATGGAGGTTCACTATGGCTACACCTTC. This translates into CASSLESVMEVHYGYTF.

CDR3 sequence: CASSLHPEAGDTEAFF. The CDR3 coding sequence is TGTGCCAGCAGCTTACACCCCGAGGCAGGGGACACTGAAGCTTTCTTT. The V call is TRBV13, the J call TRBJ1-1, with D possibly matching TRBD1 (6 bases). The CDR3 sequence is 16 residues long. V lost 2 bases to trimming and J lost 3 bases, with 16 bases between them. The germline V gene encodes CDR1 PRHDT and CDR2 FYEKMQ (reference sequence).

This chain joins TRBV9 and TRBJ1-5; TRBD1 might be the D (6 bases). Trimming took 0 bases from V and 0 from J, leaving 13 bases between them. The germline CDR1 and CDR2 sequences are SGDLS and YYNGEE. This CDR3 spans 17 amino acids. This chain's CDR3 is CASSVEGQPYSNQPQHF. CDR3 nucleotide sequence: TGTGCCAGCAGCGTAGAAGGACAGCCCTATAGCAATCAGCCCCAGCATTTT.

This chain links TRBV6-4 with TRBJ2-3, with a possible D match to TRBD1 (6 bases). This CDR3 is built from 14 residues. Germline values: CDR1 MRHNA, CDR2 SNTAGT. V lost 6 bases and J 0 bases, leaving 10 bases between the germline ends. Here the CDR3 DNA reads TGTGCCAGCAGACAGGGTCCCAGCACAGATACGCAGTATTTT. The encoded protein is CASRQGPSTDTQYF.

The CDR3 spells CAGQRGGEGTQYF. CDR3 bases: TGTGCCGGGCAAAGAGGGGGCGAGGGGACCCAGTACTTC. V usage is TRBV7-9 and J usage is TRBJ2-5, with 7 bases lining up with TRBD1. The CDR3 runs to 13 residues. After removal of 11 bases from V and 7 bases from J, the junction contained 13 bases not matched to a gene. The germline V gene encodes CDR1 SEHNR and CDR2 FQNEAQ (reference sequence).

In DNA form, the CDR3 reads TGTGCCAGCAGCTTCGGACTAGCGGGGGCCTACGAGCAGTACTTC. This gives the protein CASSFGLAGAYEQYF. V gene TRBV7-2 combines with J gene TRBJ2-7; 13 bases are shared with TRBD2. The V and J ends lost 3 bases and 2 bases, in that order; junction bases with no gene match: 1. The CDR3 is 15 amino acids. CDR1 is SGHTA, CDR2 FQGNSA, per germline.

This sequence joins TRBV5-1 and TRBJ1-2; TRBD1 matches 8 bases. Germline CDR1 reads SGHRS; CDR2 reads YFSETQ. The CDR3 runs 14 residues. The V segment lost 4 bases and the J segment 3 bases; nucleotides outside the gene matches: 5. This chain's CDR3 is CASSVGQGDYGYTF. The CDR3 nucleotides read TGCGCCAGCAGCGTCGGACAGGGAGACTATGGCTACACCTTC.

The rearrangement links TRBV9 to TRBJ2-3; TRBD1 aligns across 9 bases. The junction had 4 bases not matched to a gene; V was cut back by 2 bases and J by 6 bases. Looked up from germline, CDR1 is SGDLS and CDR2 is YYNGEE. The length of the CDR3 is 14 residues. CDR3 sequence: CASSVTGGGDTQYF. DNA of the CDR3: TGTGCCAGCAGCGTGACAGGGGGAGGTGATACGCAGTATTTT. The full variable domain, with the rest looked up from reference TRBV9 and TRBJ2-3, is DSGVTQTPKHLITATGQRVTLRCSPRSGDLSVYWYQQSLDQGLQFLIQYYNGEERAKGNILERFSAQQFPDLHSELNLSSLELGDSALYFCASSVTGGGDTQYFGPGTRLTVL.

This chain joins TRBV7-2 and TRBJ1-2, with D maybe TRBD1 (6 bases). This CDR3 spans 16 amino acids. The germline V and J ends were trimmed by 7 bases and 3 bases, with 21 bases remaining between them. Germline loops: CDR1 SGHTA, CDR2 FQGNSA. The CDR3 sequence: CASTLLATGSDYGYTF. CDR3 coding DNA: TGTGCCAGCACCCTCTTAGCAACAGGGTCTGACTATGGCTACACCTTC.

Here the CDR3 reads CATRPPLDRGTEAFF. In nucleotides, the CDR3 is TGTGCCACTAGACCACCTCTAGACAGGGGCACTGAAGCTTTCTTT. This chain links TRBV28 with TRBJ1-1, with 8 bases identical to TRBD1. V dropped 10 bases and J dropped 4; count of bases not matched to a gene: 14. The CDR3 has 15 residues. Germline values: CDR1 MDHEN, CDR2 SYDVKM.

The chain combines TRBV9 with TRBJ2-7; a possible D gene is TRBD2 (6 bases). Trimming stripped 4 bases from V and 0 bases from J, with 17 bases between. Looked up from germline, CDR1 is SGDLS and CDR2 is YYNGEE. The CDR3 length is 16 residues. The CDR3, as DNA: TGTGCCAGCAGCCCTGTACGGGGAGGCCTCTCCTACGAGCAGTACTTC. Its translation: CASSPVRGGLSYEQYF.

CDR3: CASSFNPRGTEAFF. CDR3 in DNA: TGTGCCAGCAGTTTTAACCCACGCGGCACTGAAGCTTTCTTT. The rearrangement uses TRBV28 and TRBJ1-1; the D is unclear. CDR3 length: 14 amino acids. CDR1 is MDHEN, CDR2 SYDVKM, per germline. The V end lost 3 bases, the J end lost 4 bases, and 12 bases lay between the germline ends.

The chain combines TRBV28 with TRBJ1-2; D perhaps matches TRBD1 (6 bases). CDR3 length: 14 residues. The V gene lost 5 bases and the J gene lost 2 bases, with 12 bases spanning the gap. Germline assignment: CDR1 MDHEN and CDR2 SYDVKM. CDR3 DNA sequence: TGTGCCAGCAGTCCTCCCGGACAGAACTATGGCTACACCTTC. Protein: CASSPPGQNYGYTF.

The V gene is TRBV2, the J gene TRBJ2-3; 11 bases agree with TRBD2. After removal of 7 bases from V and 6 bases from J, the junction contained 6 bases not matched to a gene. The CDR3 spans 14 residues. The germline V gene encodes CDR1 SNHLY and CDR2 FYNNEI. CDR3 sequence: CASKDASGGDTQYF. The CDR3 nucleotides are TGTGCCAGCAAGGACGCTAGCGGGGGGGATACGCAGTATTTT.

The chain is built from TRBV7-8 and TRBJ1-5; 7 bases are a match to TRBD1. From germline, CDR1 is SGHVS and CDR2 FQNEAQ. The CDR3 loop spans 16 amino acids. Trimming took 5 bases from V and 0 from J; bases not matched to a gene: 7. CDR3 residues: CASSIGQANSNQPQHF. The CDR3 nucleotides are TGTGCCAGCAGCATCGGACAGGCTAATAGCAATCAGCCCCAGCATTTT.

V gene TRBV6-5 combines with J gene TRBJ1-6; the match to TRBD1 covers 8 bases. The CDR3 length is 13 residues. V was pared by 6 bases and J by 9 bases, with 4 bases of the junction left unmatched. Germline V lookup: CDR1 MNHEY, CDR2 SVGAGI. CDR3 DNA: TGTGCCAGCAGGTGGACAGGGCCTTCACCCCTCCACTTT. Its protein product is CASRWTGPSPLHF.

The chain links TRBV27 to TRBJ1-2, with a weak D call TRBD1 (6 bases). V was clipped by 5 bases and J by 3 bases, with 25 bases between them. The length of the CDR3 is 18 residues. Germline CDR1 and CDR2: MNHEY and SMNVEV (reference sequence). CDR3 sequence: CASSPPPGQGPRDYGYTF. In DNA, the CDR3 is TGTGCCAGCAGTCCCCCCCCGGGACAAGGCCCTAGGGACTATGGCTACACCTTC.

The gene calls are TRBV6-6 and TRBJ1-2; a weak D match, TRBD1 (5 bases). V was pared by 5 bases and J by 4 bases, with 11 bases between. The CDR3 has 13 amino acids. Germline assignment: CDR1 MNHNY and CDR2 SVGAGI (reference sequence). In DNA form, the CDR3 reads TGTGCCAGCAGTCCCGACGGGGGCTATGGCTACACCTTC. This codes for CASSPDGGYGYTF.